This T cell receptor beta chain was sequenced for a study of cytomegalovirus exposure and HLA in healthy donors. The wider study: Most genotyped donors, 75% to 85% of 350 to 500, had Caucasian-associated genetic ancestry.

The CDR3 totals 12 residues. Trimming took 6 bases from V and 5 from J, leaving 8 bases between them. Looked up from germline, CDR1 is ENHRY and CDR2 is SYGVKD. Researchers ran the PCR with 60 Vbeta and 13 Jbeta primers. Clones were sequenced by immunoSEQ multiplex PCR, and TCRdb holds only the in-frame ones, with some missing. The repertoire table contains approximately 180,000 clones. General study points: In a later analysis, the majority of CMV-associated beta chains seemingly showed HLA restriction.

Notes on this clone: As yet, its antigen is unknown.

This TCR derives from a man aged 25-45 years in good health and CMV-seronegative. The J gene is TRBJ1-5, the V gene TRBV10-3, with a weak D call TRBD1 (6 bases). Sequenced sample: PBMCs. The DNA for the CDR3 is TGTGCCATCAGCAACAGGGATCAGCCCCAGCATTTT. Its translation: CAISNRDQPQHF.